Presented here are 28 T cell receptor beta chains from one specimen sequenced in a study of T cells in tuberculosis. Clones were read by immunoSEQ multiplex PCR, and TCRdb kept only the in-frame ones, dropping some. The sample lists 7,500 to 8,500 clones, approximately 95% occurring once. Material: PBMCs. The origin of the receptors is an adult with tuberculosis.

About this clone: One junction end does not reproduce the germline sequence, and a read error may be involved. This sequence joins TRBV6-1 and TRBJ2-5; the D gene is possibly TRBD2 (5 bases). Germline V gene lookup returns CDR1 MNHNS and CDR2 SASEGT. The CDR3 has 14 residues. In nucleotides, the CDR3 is TGTGCCAGCGGTGAGTGGGAGTACCAAGAGACCCAGTACTTC. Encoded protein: CASGEWEYQETQYF.

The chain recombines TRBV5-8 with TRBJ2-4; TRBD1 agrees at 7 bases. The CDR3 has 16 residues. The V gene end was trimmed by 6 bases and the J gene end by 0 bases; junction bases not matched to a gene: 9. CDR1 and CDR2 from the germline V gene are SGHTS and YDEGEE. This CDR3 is CASTSGQSLAKNIQYF. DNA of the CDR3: TGTGCCAGCACCTCGGGACAGAGTCTAGCCAAAAACATTCAGTACTTC.

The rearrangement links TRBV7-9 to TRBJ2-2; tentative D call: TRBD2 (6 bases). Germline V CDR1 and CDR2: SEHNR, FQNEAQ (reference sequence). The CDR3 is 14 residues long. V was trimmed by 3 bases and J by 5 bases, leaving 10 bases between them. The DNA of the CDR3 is TGTGCCAGCAGCTTTTCGGAGGGGACCGGGGAGCTGTTTTTT. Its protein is CASSFSEGTGELFF.

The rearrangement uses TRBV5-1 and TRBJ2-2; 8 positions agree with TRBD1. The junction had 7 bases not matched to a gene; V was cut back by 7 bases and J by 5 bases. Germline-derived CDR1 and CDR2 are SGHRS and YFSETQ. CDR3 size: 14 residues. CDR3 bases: TGCGCCAGCTATCGGACAGGGCAAACCGGGGAGCTGTTTTTT. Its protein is CASYRTGQTGELFF.

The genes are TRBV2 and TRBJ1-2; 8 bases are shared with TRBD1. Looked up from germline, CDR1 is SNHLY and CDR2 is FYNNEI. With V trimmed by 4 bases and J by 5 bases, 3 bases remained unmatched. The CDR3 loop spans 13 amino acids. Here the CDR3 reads CASSADRVYGYTF. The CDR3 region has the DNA TGTGCCAGCAGTGCGGACAGGGTATATGGCTACACCTTC.

The CDR3 loop reads CASKGQVTNYGYTF. The DNA for the CDR3 is TGTGCCAGTAAGGGACAGGTAACCAACTATGGCTACACCTTC. This chain links TRBV19 with TRBJ1-2; 8 positions match TRBD1. V gave up 7 bases and J gave up 2 bases; unmatched junction bases: 6. Germline V lookup: CDR1 LNHDA, CDR2 SQIVND (reference sequence). The CDR3 loop spans 14 amino acids.

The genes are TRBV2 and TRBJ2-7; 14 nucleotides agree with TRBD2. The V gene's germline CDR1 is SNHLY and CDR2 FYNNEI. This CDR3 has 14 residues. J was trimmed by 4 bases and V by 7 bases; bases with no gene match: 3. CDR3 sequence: CASIGTSGGYEQYF. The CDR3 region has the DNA TGTGCCAGCATCGGGACTAGCGGGGGATACGAGCAGTACTTC.

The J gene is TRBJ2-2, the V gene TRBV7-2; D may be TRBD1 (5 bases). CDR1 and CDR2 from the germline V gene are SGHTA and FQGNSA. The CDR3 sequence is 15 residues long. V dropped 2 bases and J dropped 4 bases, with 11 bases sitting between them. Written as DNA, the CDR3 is TGTGCCAGCAGCTTAAGGGGTCTAGTCACCGGGGAGCTGTTTTTT. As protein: CASSLRGLVTGELFF.

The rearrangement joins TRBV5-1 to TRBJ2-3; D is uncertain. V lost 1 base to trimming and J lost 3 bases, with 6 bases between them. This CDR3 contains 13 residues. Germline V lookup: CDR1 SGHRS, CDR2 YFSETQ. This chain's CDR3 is CASSLPQTDTQYF. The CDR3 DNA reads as TGCGCCAGCAGCTTGCCCCAGACAGATACGCAGTATTTT.

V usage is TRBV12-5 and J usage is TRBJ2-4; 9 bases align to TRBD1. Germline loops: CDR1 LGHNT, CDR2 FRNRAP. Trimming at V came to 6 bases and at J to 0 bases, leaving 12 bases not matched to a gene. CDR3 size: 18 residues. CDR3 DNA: TGTGCTAGTGGCCGGGCTTGGAGACAGGGGGAAGCCAAAAACATTCAGTACTTC. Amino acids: CASGRAWRQGEAKNIQYF.

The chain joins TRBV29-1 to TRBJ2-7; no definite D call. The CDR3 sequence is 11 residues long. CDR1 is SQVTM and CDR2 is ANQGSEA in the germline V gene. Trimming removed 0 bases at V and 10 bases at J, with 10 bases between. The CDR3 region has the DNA TGCAGCGTTGAAGATCGGGTAGTTCAGTACTTC. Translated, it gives CSVEDRVVQYF.

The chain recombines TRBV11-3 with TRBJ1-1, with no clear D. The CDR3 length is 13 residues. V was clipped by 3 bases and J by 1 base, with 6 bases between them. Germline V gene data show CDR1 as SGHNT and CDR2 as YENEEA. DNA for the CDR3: TGTGCCAGCAGCTTCACTGGGAACACTGAAGCTTTCTTT. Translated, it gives CASSFTGNTEAFF.

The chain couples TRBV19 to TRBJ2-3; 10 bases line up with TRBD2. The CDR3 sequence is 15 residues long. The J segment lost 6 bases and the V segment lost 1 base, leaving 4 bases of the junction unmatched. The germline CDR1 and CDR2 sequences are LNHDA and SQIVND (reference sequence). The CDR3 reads CASSIGGTSVDTQYF. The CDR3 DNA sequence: TGTGCCAGTAGTATAGGTGGGACTAGCGTGGATACGCAGTATTTT. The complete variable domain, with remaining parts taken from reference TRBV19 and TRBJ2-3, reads DGGITQSPKYLFRKEGQNVTLSCEQNLNHDAMYWYRQDPGQGLRLIYYSQIVNDFQKGDIAEGYSVSREKKESFPLTVTSAQKNPTAFYLCASSIGGTSVDTQYFGPGTRLTVL.

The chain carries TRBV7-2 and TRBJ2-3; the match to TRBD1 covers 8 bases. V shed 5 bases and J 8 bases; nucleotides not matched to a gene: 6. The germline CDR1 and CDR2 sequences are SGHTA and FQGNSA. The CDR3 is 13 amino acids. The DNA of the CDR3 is TGTGCCAGCAGCGTGACAGGGGATGGTACGCAGTATTTT. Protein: CASSVTGDGTQYF.

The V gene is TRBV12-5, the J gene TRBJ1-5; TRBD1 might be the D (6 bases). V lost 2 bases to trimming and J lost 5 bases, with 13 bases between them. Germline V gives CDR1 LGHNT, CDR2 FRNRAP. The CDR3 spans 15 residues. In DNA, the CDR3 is TGTGCTAGTGGTTTGAGGGCAGGGGATCATCAGCCCCAGCATTTT. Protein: CASGLRAGDHQPQHF.

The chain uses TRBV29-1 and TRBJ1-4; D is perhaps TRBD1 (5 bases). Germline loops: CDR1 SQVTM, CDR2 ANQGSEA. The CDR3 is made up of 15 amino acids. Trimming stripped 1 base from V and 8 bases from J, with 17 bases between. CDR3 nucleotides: TGCAGCGTTGAAGTTCTGGGGCAGGGTTCCGAAAAACTGTTTTTT. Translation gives CSVEVLGQGSEKLFF.

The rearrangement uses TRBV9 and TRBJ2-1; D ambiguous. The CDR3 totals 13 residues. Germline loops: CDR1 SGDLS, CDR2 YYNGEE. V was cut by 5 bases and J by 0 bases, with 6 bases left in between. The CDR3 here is CASSLSSYNEQFF. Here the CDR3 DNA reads TGTGCCAGCAGTTTGAGCTCCTACAATGAGCAGTTCTTC.

DNA of the CDR3: TGTGCCTGGAGTCTCGGCGGGGGGGTTACAGATACGCAGTATTTT. Translating it yields CAWSLGGGVTDTQYF. V usage is TRBV30 and J usage is TRBJ2-3; 9 bases align to TRBD2. This CDR3 spans 15 amino acids. Germline V gene data show CDR1 as GTSNPN and CDR2 as SVGIG (reference sequence). J lost 3 bases, V lost 2 bases, and 6 bases had no gene match. The whole variable domain, filled in from reference TRBV30 and TRBJ2-3, reads SQTIHQWPATLVQPVGSPLSLECTVEGTSNPNLYWYRQAAGRGLQLLFYSVGIGQISSEVPQNLSASRPQDRQFILSSKKLLLSDSGFYLCAWSLGGGVTDTQYFGPGTRLTVL.

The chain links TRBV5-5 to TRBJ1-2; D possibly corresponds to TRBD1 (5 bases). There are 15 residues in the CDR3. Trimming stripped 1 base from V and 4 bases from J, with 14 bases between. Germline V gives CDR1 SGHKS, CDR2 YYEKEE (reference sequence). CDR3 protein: CASSLRGQGFYGYTF. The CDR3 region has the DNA TGTGCCAGCAGCTTGAGGGGTCAGGGATTCTATGGCTACACCTTC. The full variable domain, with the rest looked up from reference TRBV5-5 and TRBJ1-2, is DAGVTQSPTHLIKTRGQQVTLRCSPISGHKSVSWYQQVLGQGPQFIFQYYEKEERGRGNFPDRFSARQFPNYSSELNVNALLLGDSALYLCASSLRGQGFYGYTFGSGTRLTVV.

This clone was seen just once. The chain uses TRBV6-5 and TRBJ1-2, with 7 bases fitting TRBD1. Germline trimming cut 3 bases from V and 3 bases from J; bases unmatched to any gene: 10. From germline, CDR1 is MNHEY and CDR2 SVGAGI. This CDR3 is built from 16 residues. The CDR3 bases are TGTGCCAGCAGTTATTGGGCAGGGGGTGGGGACTATGGCTACACCTTC. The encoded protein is CASSYWAGGGDYGYTF.

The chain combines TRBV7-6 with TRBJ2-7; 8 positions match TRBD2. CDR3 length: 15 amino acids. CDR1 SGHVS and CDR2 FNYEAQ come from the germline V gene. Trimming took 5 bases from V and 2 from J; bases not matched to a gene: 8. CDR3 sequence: CASSPRTSFTYEQYF. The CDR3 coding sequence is TGTGCCAGCAGCCCTAGGACTAGCTTCACCTACGAGCAGTACTTC.

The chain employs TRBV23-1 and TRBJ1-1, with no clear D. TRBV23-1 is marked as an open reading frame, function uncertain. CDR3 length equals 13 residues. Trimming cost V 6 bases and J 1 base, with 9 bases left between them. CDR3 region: CASRRSENTEAFF. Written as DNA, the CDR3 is TGCGCCAGCAGGCGGAGTGAGAACACTGAAGCTTTCTTT.

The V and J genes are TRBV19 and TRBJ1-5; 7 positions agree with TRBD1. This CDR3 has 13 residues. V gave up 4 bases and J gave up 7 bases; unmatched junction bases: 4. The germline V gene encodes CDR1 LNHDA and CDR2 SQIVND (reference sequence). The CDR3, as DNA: TGTGCCAGTAGTAGCCAGACAGGGCAGCCCCAGCATTTT. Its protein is CASSSQTGQPQHF. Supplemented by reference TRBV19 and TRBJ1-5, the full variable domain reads DGGITQSPKYLFRKEGQNVTLSCEQNLNHDAMYWYRQDPGQGLRLIYYSQIVNDFQKGDIAEGYSVSREKKESFPLTVTSAQKNPTAFYLCASSSQTGQPQHFGDGTRLSIL.

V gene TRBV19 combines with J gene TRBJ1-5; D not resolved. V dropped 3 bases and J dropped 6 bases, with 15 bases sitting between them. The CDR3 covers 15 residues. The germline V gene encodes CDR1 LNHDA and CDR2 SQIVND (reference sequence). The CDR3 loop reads CASSIYSSLGQPQHF. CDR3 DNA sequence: TGTGCCAGTAGTATTTACAGTTCGTTGGGTCAGCCCCAGCATTTT.

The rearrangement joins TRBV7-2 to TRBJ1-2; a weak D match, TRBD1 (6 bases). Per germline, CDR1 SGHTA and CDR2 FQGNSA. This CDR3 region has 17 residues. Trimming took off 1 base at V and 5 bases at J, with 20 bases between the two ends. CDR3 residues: CASSLGRSRGQTYGYTF. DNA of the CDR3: TGTGCCAGCAGCTTAGGAAGGAGCCGGGGACAAACTTATGGCTACACCTTC.

As DNA, the CDR3 is TGTGCCAGCAGCCAAGGGGCTAGCGGGAGGGAGACCCAGTACTTC. Protein: CASSQGASGRETQYF. The V call is TRBV4-2, the J call TRBJ2-5; 11 nucleotides align to TRBD2. The CDR3 is made up of 15 amino acids. J was trimmed by 5 bases and V by 1 base; bases with no gene match: 3. Germline V gives CDR1 LGHNA, CDR2 YNFKEQ.

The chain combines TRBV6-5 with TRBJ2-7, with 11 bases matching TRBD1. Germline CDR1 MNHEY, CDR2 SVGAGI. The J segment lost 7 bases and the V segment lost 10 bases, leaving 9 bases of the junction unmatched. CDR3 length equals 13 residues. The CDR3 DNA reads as TGTGCCACTCTTGGACAGGGGGCGCGGGAGCAGTACTTC. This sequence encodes CATLGQGAREQYF.

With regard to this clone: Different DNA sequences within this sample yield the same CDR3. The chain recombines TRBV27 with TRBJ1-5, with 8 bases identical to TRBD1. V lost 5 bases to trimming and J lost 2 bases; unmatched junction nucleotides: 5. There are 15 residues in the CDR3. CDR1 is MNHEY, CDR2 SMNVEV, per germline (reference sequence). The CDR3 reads CASSLGQGGNQPQHF. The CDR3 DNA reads TGTGCCAGCAGTCTAGGACAGGGCGGCAATCAGCCCCAGCATTTT.